This T cell receptor beta chain was profiled in a study of blood T cell repertoires in COVID-19. Turning to the study itself: Sites across the United States, Italy and Spain contributed samples from acute and convalescent COVID-19. PBMCs, B-cell-depleted T cells, or T cells provided the cDNA or gDNA that made up the material.

The CDR3 spans 18 residues. Germline-derived CDR1 and CDR2 are LNHNV and YYDKDF (reference sequence). The V end lost 4 bases, the J end lost 0 bases, and 18 bases lay between the germline ends. Authors' analysis steps: Using reference gene primer amplification, nucleated cell counts were estimated. Clones were sequenced by immunoSEQ multiplex PCR, and TCRdb holds only the in-frame ones, with some missing. V, J and clone size reflect that table, while D and trimming were determined from the DNA. The data show some 220,000 clones, 84% seen once. The TCR comes from a man over 45 with acute or convalescent COVID-19. The sample taken for sequencing was peripheral blood. The J gene is TRBJ2-2, the V gene TRBV15; a possible D gene is TRBD1 (6 bases). CDR3 loop: CATSTSGRGFANTGELFF. The DNA for the CDR3 is TGTGCCACCAGCACAAGTGGTAGGGGGTTTGCGAACACCGGGGAGCTGTTTTTT. Filled out from reference TRBV15 and TRBJ2-2, the complete variable domain reads DAMVIQNPRYQVTQFGKPVTLSCSQTLNHNVMYWYQQKSSQAPKLLFHYYDKDFNNEADTPDNFQSRRPNTSFCFLDIRSPGLGDTAMYLCATSTSGRGFANTGELFFGEGSRLTVL.